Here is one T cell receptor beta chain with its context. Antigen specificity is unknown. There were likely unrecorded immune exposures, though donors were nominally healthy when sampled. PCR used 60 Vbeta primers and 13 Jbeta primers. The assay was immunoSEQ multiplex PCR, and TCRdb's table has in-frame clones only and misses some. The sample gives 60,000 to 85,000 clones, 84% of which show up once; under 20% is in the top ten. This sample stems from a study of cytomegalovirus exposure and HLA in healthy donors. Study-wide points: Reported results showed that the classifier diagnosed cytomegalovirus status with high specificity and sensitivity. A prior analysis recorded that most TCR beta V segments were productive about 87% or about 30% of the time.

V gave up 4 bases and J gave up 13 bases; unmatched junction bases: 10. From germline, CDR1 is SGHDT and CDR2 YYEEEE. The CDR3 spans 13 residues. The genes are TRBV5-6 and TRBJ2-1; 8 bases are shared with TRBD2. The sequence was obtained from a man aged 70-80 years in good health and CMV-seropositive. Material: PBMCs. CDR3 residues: CASSAPSGRRQFF. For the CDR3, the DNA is TGTGCCAGCAGCGCCCCTAGCGGGCGTCGACAGTTCTTC.